The 24 T cell receptor beta chains reported below all come from one sample, sequenced in a study of regulatory T cells in long-lasting Graves disease. According to the study, TCR beta libraries were built with iRepertoire HTBI primers and CDR3-region Arm-PCR. TCRdb called the multiplex PCR reads again in MiXCR, with one record for every CDR3 protein. The table includes 200,000 to 300,000 distinct CDR3 sequences, about 19% detected once. Time point here: newly diagnosed GD, antithyroid drugs for less than 3 months. RNA from PBMCs was the source of the TCR library. The material was peripheral blood mononuclear cells (PBMCs), obtained at new diagnosis, from a patient treated with antithyroid drugs. Source of these receptors: a female donor with Graves disease.

Only a few counts were recorded for this clonotype. The genes are TRBV20-1 and TRBJ1-2, with D possibly matching TRBD1 (5 bases). Germline V gene sequence: CDR1 DFQATT, CDR2 SNEGSKA (reference sequence). There are 17 residues in the CDR3. V gave up 0 bases and J gave up 0 bases, with 17 bases separating them. The CDR3 reads CSARDFQGLIANYGYTF. The CDR3 DNA sequence: TGCAGTGCTAGAGATTTCCAGGGTCTAATAGCTAACTATGGCTACACCTTC.

This clonotype was recorded at least ten times. V gene TRBV20-1 combines with J gene TRBJ1-3; 8 bases are shared with TRBD1. The CDR3 is 12 residues long. Germline V lookup: CDR1 DFQATT, CDR2 SNEGSKA (reference sequence). J gave up 8 bases and V 3 bases, and 3 bases lay outside the gene matches. CDR3 bases: TGCAGTGCTAGGGACAGGGTGGACACCATATATTTT. Its protein product is CSARDRVDTIYF.

The chain uses TRBV10-1 and TRBJ1-3; TRBD1 is a possible D gene (5 bases). V was pared by 3 bases and J by 4 bases, with 16 bases between. Germline CDR1 and CDR2: WNHNN and SYGVQD (reference sequence). This CDR3 comprises 16 residues. The CDR3 loop reads CASSDYRDGQGNTIYF. As DNA, the CDR3 is TGCGCCAGCAGTGATTACCGGGACGGCCAAGGAAACACCATATATTTT.

The DNA of the CDR3 is TGTGCCAGCAGCGTAGCCGGAAACAATGAGCAGTTCTTC. Protein: CASSVAGNNEQFF. The chain joins TRBV9 to TRBJ2-1, with D unclear. Germline CDR1 reads SGDLS; CDR2 reads YYNGEE. The CDR3 covers 13 residues. Trimming stripped 0 bases from V and 5 bases from J, with 6 bases between.

Only a few counts were recorded for this clonotype. The V and J genes are TRBV9 and TRBJ1-2; D is undetermined. Germline V gene lookup returns CDR1 SGDLS and CDR2 YYNGEE. Trimming removed 2 bases from V and 7 bases from J, with 18 bases in between. The CDR3 covers 15 residues. CDR3 in DNA: TGTGCCAGCAGCGTCCAAGGGAAGGTTGGGGTTGGCTACACCTTC. Its translation is CASSVQGKVGVGYTF. The whole variable domain, filled in from reference TRBV9 and TRBJ1-2, reads DSGVTQTPKHLITATGQRVTLRCSPRSGDLSVYWYQQSLDQGLQFLIQYYNGEERAKGNILERFSAQQFPDLHSELNLSSLELGDSALYFCASSVQGKVGVGYTFGSGTRLTVV.

The table lists this clonotype with many counts. The chain recombines TRBV18 with TRBJ2-2, with D perhaps TRBD2 (6 bases). V lost 6 bases and J lost 1, with 9 bases in between. This CDR3 contains 14 residues. Germline V gene data show CDR1 as KGHSH and CDR2 as LQKENI. CDR3: CASSVRENTGELFF. CDR3 coding DNA: TGTGCCAGCTCTGTGCGGGAGAACACCGGGGAGCTGTTTTTT.

V is TRBV7-2 and J is TRBJ2-2, with 13 bases identical to TRBD2. The germline gives CDR1 SGHTA, CDR2 FQGNSA. With V trimmed by 5 bases and J by 6 bases, 9 bases remained unmatched. This CDR3 is 17 amino acids long. The CDR3 DNA sequence: TGTGCCAGCAGCCTTACTAGCGGGGGGGCTGGCGCCGGGGAGCTGTTTTTT. Residues: CASSLTSGGAGAGELFF.

CDR3 amino acids: CASSLKGGVLSGANVLTF. CDR3 in DNA: TGTGCCAGCAGCTTAAAAGGGGGAGTTCTCTCTGGGGCCAACGTCCTGACTTTC. This rearrangement joins TRBV7-9 to TRBJ2-6; the D gene is possibly TRBD1 (6 bases). Germline V CDR1 and CDR2: SEHNR, FQNEAQ (reference sequence). V gave up 2 bases and J gave up 0 bases, with 14 bases separating them. This CDR3 contains 18 residues.

The V gene is TRBV3-1, the J gene TRBJ1-5, with a weak D call TRBD1 (5 bases). This CDR3 contains 12 residues. Trimming stripped 8 bases from V and 7 bases from J, with 12 bases between. The V gene's germline CDR1 is LGHDT and CDR2 YNNKEL (reference sequence). CDR3 region: CASQWGNQPQHF. The DNA of the CDR3 is TGTGCCAGCCAGTGGGGGAACCAGCCCCAGCATTTT.

The chain couples TRBV2 to TRBJ1-5, with 8 bases identical to TRBD1. V shed 6 bases, J shed 5 bases, and the junction held 6 bases outside the gene matches. Looked up from germline, CDR1 is SNHLY and CDR2 is FYNNEI. The CDR3 covers 14 residues. In DNA form, the CDR3 reads TGTGCCAGCAGGACGACAGGGGACTATCAGCCCCAGCATTTT. Translating it yields CASRTTGDYQPQHF.

The V gene is TRBV5-1, the J gene TRBJ2-7; 9 nucleotides align to TRBD1. Trimming took 0 bases from V and 6 from J; bases not matched to a gene: 7. This CDR3 is built from 15 residues. Germline V gene data show CDR1 as SGHRS and CDR2 as YFSETQ. CDR3 DNA sequence: TGCGCCAGCAGCTTGGATGGGACAGGGTTTTCCGAGCAGTACTTC. It is translated as CASSLDGTGFSEQYF.

Concerning this clonotype itself: With a much larger clone just one base away, this may be a read error. The chain recombines TRBV20-1 with TRBJ1-1, with TRBD1 identical over 7 bases. This CDR3 spans 14 amino acids. The germline CDR1 and CDR2 sequences are DFQATT and SNEGSKA (reference sequence). Germline trimming cut 7 bases from V and 6 bases from J; bases unmatched to any gene: 14. The CDR3 here is CSVLITGAGAEAFF. The DNA of the CDR3 is TGCAGTGTTCTAATAACAGGGGCGGGCGCTGAAGCTTTCTTT.

This clonotype was picked up many times. CDR3 nucleotide sequence: TGTGCCATCAGTGAGGAGGACACCGGGGAGCTGTTTTTT. Its translation is CAISEEDTGELFF. The chain is built from TRBV10-3 and TRBJ2-2; D is undetermined. The CDR3 has 13 amino acids. Trimming removed 2 bases at V and 3 bases at J, with 4 bases between. Germline V gene sequence: CDR1 ENHRY, CDR2 SYGVKD.

This clonotype showed up many times. V usage is TRBV20-1 and J usage is TRBJ1-1, with 12 nucleotides matching TRBD1. Trimming at V came to 3 bases and at J to 5 bases, leaving 7 bases not matched to a gene. Germline values: CDR1 DFQATT, CDR2 SNEGSKA (reference sequence). The CDR3 is made up of 15 amino acids. The CDR3: CSARVRDRGLTEAFF. DNA for the CDR3: TGCAGTGCTAGGGTCAGGGACAGGGGGCTGACTGAAGCTTTCTTT.

This clonotype occurred a few times. This chain uses TRBV5-1 with TRBJ2-5; either TRBD1 or TRBD2 may supply D (5 bases each). In germline, CDR1 is SGHRS, CDR2 YFSETQ. The length of the CDR3 is 15 residues. The V gene lost 5 bases and the J gene lost 4 bases, with 18 bases spanning the gap. The CDR3 DNA sequence: TGCGCCAGCAGACCAGGGACCTTCTCCGGAGAGACCCAGTACTTC. It translates to CASRPGTFSGETQYF.

At least ten counts were recorded for this clonotype. V is TRBV7-2 and J is TRBJ2-1, with 8 nucleotides matching TRBD2. V was clipped by 3 bases and J by 8 bases; unmatched bases: 9. The CDR3 sequence is 15 residues long. From germline, CDR1 is SGHTA and CDR2 FQGNSA. This CDR3 reads CASSFTSGGDYEQFF. CDR3 nucleotide sequence: TGTGCCAGCAGCTTCACTAGCGGTGGGGATTATGAGCAGTTCTTC.

This clonotype was seen ten or more times. This chain links TRBV30 with TRBJ2-5; TRBD1 matches 10 bases. There are 13 residues in the CDR3. Germline-derived CDR1 and CDR2 are GTSNPN and SVGIG (reference sequence). V shed 6 bases and J 5 bases; nucleotides not matched to a gene: 6. CDR3 coding DNA: TGTGCCTGCCAGGGACAGGGGACGGAGACCCAGTACTTC. Translating gives CACQGQGTETQYF.

This clonotype was detected many times. V and J are TRBV6-1 and TRBJ1-2; 9 bases agree with TRBD1. Germline CDR1 is MNHNS and CDR2 is SASEGT. There are 14 residues in the CDR3. The trim removed 7 bases at V and 6 bases at J, leaving 9 bases unmatched. The CDR3 reads CASKQGAISDGYTF. CDR3 coding DNA: TGTGCCAGCAAACAGGGGGCGATATCTGATGGCTACACCTTC.

The chain recombines TRBV18 with TRBJ1-1, with D maybe TRBD1 (6 bases). This CDR3 spans 13 amino acids. V lost 2 bases to trimming and J lost 8 bases, with 12 bases between them. Germline V gives CDR1 KGHSH, CDR2 LQKENI. The CDR3 DNA follows: TGTGCCAGCTCACCAGAAAAAACAGGGGAAGCTTTCTTT. It yields the protein CASSPEKTGEAFF.

The genes are TRBV7-6 and TRBJ2-1; D is uncertain. Germline V gene sequence: CDR1 SGHVS, CDR2 FNYEAQ. The CDR3 is 13 amino acids. The V and J ends lost 5 bases and 6 bases respectively, with 11 bases between them. The CDR3 DNA sequence: TGTGCCAGCAGCCCTTGGGGTAGCAATGAGCAGTTCTTC. Its translation: CASSPWGSNEQFF. The full variable domain, with the rest looked up from reference TRBV7-6 and TRBJ2-1, is GAGVSQSPRYKVTKRGQDVALRCDPISGHVSLYWYRQALGQGPEFLTYFNYEAQQDKSGLPNDRFSAERPEGSISTLTIQRTEQRDSAMYRCASSPWGSNEQFFGPGTRLTVL.

This clonotype was picked up many times. The rearrangement joins TRBV24-1 to TRBJ2-7; 9 positions match TRBD2. CDR1 and CDR2 from the germline V gene are KGHDR and SFDVKD. This CDR3 has 17 amino acids. J lost 0 bases, V lost 3 bases, and 8 bases had no gene match. CDR3 protein: CATSDRSSSGNSYEQYF. For the CDR3, the DNA is TGTGCCACCAGTGATCGTTCGTCTAGCGGGAACTCCTACGAGCAGTACTTC.

This clonotype has at least ten counts. V and J are TRBV27 and TRBJ1-6; a possible D gene is TRBD1 (5 bases). The CDR3 spans 15 residues. The V and J ends lost 4 bases and 10 bases respectively, with 17 bases between them. Germline values: CDR1 MNHEY, CDR2 SMNVEV (reference sequence). For the CDR3, the DNA is TGTGCCAGCAGTTACATCGGGAGGGGAGAGTCACCCCTCCACTTT. This encodes CASSYIGRGESPLHF.

This clonotype came up a few times. The chain is built from TRBV7-2 and TRBJ2-2, with a weak D call TRBD1 (6 bases). Trimming stripped 5 bases from V and 5 bases from J, with 18 bases between. There are 16 residues in the CDR3. Germline values: CDR1 SGHTA, CDR2 FQGNSA. CDR3 residues: CASSPWGTPGTGELFF. CDR3 DNA: TGTGCCAGCAGCCCCTGGGGGACACCTGGGACCGGGGAGCTGTTTTTT.

With regard to this clonotype: A read error is likely, as this CDR3 ends without the conserved phenylalanine or tryptophan. The J gene is TRBJ2-1, the V gene TRBV11-2; TRBD2 might be the D (5 bases). The V end lost 6 bases, the J end lost 10 bases, and 28 bases lay between the germline ends. Germline-derived CDR1 and CDR2 are SGHAT and FQNNGV. CDR3 length: 17 residues. Here the CDR3 reads CASRHSRGSRPSYEQFS. As DNA, the CDR3 is TGTGCCAGCAGACATTCAAGAGGGTCGAGACCCTCCTACGAGCAGTTCTCC.